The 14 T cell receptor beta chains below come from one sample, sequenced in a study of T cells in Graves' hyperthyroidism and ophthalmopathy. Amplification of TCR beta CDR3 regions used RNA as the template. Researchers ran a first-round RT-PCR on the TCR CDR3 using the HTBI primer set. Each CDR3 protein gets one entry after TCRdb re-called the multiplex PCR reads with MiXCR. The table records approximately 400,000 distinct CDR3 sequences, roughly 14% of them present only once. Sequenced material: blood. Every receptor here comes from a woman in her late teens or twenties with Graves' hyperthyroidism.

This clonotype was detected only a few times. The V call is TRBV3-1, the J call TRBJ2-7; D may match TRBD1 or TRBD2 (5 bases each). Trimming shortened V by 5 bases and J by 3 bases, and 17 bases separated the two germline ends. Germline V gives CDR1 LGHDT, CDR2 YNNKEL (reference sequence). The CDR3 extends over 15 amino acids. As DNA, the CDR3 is TGTGCCAGCAGCGACGCCGGGACGGTATACTACGAGCAGTACTTC. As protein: CASSDAGTVYYEQYF.

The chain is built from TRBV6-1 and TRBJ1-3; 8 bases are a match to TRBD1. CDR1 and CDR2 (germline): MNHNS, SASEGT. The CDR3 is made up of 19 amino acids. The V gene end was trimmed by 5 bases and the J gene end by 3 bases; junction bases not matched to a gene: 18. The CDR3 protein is CASSSYLDRVSVVGNTIYF. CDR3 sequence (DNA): TGTGCCAGCAGTTCTTATTTGGACAGGGTGTCCGTCGTTGGAAACACCATATATTTT.

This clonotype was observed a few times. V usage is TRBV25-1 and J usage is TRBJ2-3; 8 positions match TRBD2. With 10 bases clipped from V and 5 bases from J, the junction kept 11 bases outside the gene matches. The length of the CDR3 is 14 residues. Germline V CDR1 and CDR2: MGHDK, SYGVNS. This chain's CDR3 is CATAGGAGRDTQYF. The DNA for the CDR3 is TGTGCCACCGCCGGGGGGGCGGGTAGAGATACGCAGTATTTT.

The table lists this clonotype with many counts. As DNA, the CDR3 is TGTGCCAGCAGTAAGGACAGGGGCCGGAACACTGAAGCTTTCTTT. Translation gives CASSKDRGRNTEAFF. The chain combines TRBV12-3 or TRBV12-4 with TRBJ1-1; 9 bases align to TRBD1. This CDR3 comprises 15 residues. V lost 5 bases, J lost 1 base, and 5 bases stayed unmatched.

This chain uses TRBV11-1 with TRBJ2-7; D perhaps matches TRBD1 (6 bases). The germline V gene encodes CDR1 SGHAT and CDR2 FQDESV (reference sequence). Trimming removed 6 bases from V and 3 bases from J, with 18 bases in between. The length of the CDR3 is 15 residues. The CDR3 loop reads CASSTANGRGYEQYF. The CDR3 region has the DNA TGTGCCAGCAGTACCGCCAATGGCAGGGGCTACGAGCAGTACTTC. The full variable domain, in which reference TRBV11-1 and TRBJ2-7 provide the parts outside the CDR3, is EAEVAQSPRYKITEKSQAVAFWCDPISGHATLYWYRQILGQGPELLVQFQDESVVDDSQLPKDRFSAERLKGVDSTLKIQPAELGDSAMYLCASSTANGRGYEQYFGPGTRLTVT.

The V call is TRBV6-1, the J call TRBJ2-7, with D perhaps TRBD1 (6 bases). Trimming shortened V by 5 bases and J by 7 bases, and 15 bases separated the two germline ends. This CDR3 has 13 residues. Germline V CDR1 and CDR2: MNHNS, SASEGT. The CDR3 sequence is CASSITGSWEQYF. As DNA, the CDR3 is TGTGCCAGCAGTATCACAGGGTCGTGGGAGCAGTACTTC.

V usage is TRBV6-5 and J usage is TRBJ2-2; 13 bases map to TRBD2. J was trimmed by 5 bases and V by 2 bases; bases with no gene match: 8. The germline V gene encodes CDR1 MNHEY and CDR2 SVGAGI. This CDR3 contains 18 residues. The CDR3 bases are TGTGCCAGCAGTTACGGTACTAGCGGGAGGGTAATGACCGGGGAGCTGTTTTTT. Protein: CASSYGTSGRVMTGELFF.

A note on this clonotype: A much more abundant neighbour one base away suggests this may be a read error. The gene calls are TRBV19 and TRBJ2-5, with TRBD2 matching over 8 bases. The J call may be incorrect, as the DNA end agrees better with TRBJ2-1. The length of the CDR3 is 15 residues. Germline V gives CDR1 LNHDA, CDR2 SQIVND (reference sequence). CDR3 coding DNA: TGTGCCAGTAGTATAACAAGCGGGAGCGGCGAGACCCAGTTCTTC. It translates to CASSITSGSGETQFF.

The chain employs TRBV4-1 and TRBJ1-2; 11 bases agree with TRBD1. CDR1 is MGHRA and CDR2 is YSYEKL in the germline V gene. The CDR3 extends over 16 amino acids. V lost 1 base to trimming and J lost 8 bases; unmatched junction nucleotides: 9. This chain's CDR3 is CASSQAARGTGGGYTF. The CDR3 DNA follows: TGCGCCAGCAGCCAAGCTGCGAGAGGGACAGGGGGAGGCTACACCTTC.

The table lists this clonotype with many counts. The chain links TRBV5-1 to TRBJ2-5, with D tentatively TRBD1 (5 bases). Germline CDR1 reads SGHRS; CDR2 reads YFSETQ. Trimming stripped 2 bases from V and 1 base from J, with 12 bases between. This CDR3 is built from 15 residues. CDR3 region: CASSFEQGGQETQYF. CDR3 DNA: TGCGCCAGCAGCTTCGAGCAGGGCGGCCAAGAGACCCAGTACTTC.

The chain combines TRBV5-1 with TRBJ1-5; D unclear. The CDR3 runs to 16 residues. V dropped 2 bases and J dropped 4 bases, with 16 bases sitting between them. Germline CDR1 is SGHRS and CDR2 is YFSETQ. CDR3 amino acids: CASSLVSSSDNQPQHF. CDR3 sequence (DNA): TGCGCCAGCAGCTTAGTCTCTTCGTCCGATAATCAGCCCCAGCATTTT. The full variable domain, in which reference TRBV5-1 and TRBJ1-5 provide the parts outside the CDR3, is KAGVTQTPRYLIKTRGQQVTLSCSPISGHRSVSWYQQTPGQGLQFLFEYFSETQRNKGNFPGRFSGRQFSNSRSEMNVSTLELGDSALYLCASSLVSSSDNQPQHFGDGTRLSIL.

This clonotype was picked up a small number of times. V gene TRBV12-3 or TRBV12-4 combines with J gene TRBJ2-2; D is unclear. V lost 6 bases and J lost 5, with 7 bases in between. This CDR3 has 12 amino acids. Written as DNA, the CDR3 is TGTGCCAGCAGACCTATTACCGGGGAGCTGTTTTTT. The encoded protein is CASRPITGELFF.

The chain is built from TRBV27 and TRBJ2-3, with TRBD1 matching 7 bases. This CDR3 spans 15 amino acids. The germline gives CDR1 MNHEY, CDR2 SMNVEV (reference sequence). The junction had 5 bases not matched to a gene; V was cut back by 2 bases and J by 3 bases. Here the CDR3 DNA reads TGTGCCAGCAGTTTACACAGGGGATCTACAGATACGCAGTATTTT. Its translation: CASSLHRGSTDTQYF.

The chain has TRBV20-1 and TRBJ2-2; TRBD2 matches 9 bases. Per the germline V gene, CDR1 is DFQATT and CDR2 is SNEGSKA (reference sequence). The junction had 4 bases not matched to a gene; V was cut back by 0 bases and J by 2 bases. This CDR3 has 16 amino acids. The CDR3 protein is CSARDLAGPNTGELFF. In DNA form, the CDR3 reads TGCAGTGCTAGAGATCTAGCGGGACCCAACACCGGGGAGCTGTTTTTT.